A selection of T cell receptor beta chains follows, all from one sample in a study of shared clonotypes between healthy human individuals. Clones were read by immunoSEQ multiplex PCR, and TCRdb kept only the in-frame ones, dropping some. The data show approximately 2.1 million clones, approximately 93% seen once. The specimen was naive CD4+ T cells from PBMCs. The receptor source for this set is a man aged 18 to 29 in good health. Some clones in this sample may be carry-over from other donors' samples. Each CDR3 is given with its conserved first and last residue. D genes are given only for firm matches. A clone size is listed for some rows: how often the clone was seen (once, few, many), or a class if it is expanded.

TRBJ1-2 once TRBV19 TRBD1 TGTGCCAGTAGTCCTTGGACAGGGGGGGACTATGGCTACACCTTC CASSPWTGGDYGYTF
TRBJ2-3 . TRBV7-2 . TGTGCCAGCAGCTTAAAGACCAATACGCAGTATTTT CASSLKTNTQYF
TRBJ2-1 . TRBV11-3 . TGTGCCAGCAGCTTAAACGACGGCGGGCAGTTCTTC CASSLNDGGQFF
TRBJ1-1 once TRBV11-2 . TGTGCCAGCAGCTTAGGGGTCGGCAGGGTATCTGAAGCTTTCTTT CASSLGVGRVSEAFF
TRBJ1-2 . TRBV6-5 . TGTGCCAGCAGCTACCTCGACAGCCTCAACTATGGCTACACCTTC CASSYLDSLNYGYTF
TRBJ1-1 . TRBV18 TRBD1 TGTGCCAGCTCGCCGACAGGGGCCGACACTGAAGCTTTCTTT CASSPTGADTEAFF
TRBJ1-1 . TRBV27 . TGTGCCAGCAGTCCCCAGGCCAGCCTTGAAGCTTTCTTT CASSPQASLEAFF
TRBJ2-7 . TRBV29-1 . TGCAGCGTTAAGCCCGGGCAGGGGGGCGAGCAGTACTTC CSVKPGQGGEQYF
TRBJ2-6 . TRBV19 TRBD1 TGTGCCAGTACCGCATCGTCCGCACGGGACAGGGCGGTCGGGGCCAACGTCCTGACTTTC CASTASSARDRAVGANVLTF
TRBJ1-4 . TRBV5-1 . TGCGCCAGCAGCTTGGGGGCGGATGTGGGGAATGAAAAACTGTTTTTT CASSLGADVGNEKLFF
TRBJ2-5 . TRBV28 TRBD2 TGTGCCAGCAGTTCTAAACCATACGGGACTAGCGGGAGATCCGAAGAGACCCAGTACTTC CASSSKPYGTSGRSEETQYF
TRBJ1-3 . TRBV7-9 . TGTGCCAGCAGCCCGGAGAGGGGAAACACCATATATTTT CASSPERGNTIYF
TRBJ2-3 . TRBV5-1 TRBD1 TGCGCCAGCAGCTATGGGACAGGCGGAACAGATACGCAGTATTTT CASSYGTGGTDTQYF
TRBJ2-7 . TRBV5-5 . TGTGCCAGCAGTCTAACCGTGGGTGCCTCAACTGGGGAGCAGTACTTC CASSLTVGASTGEQYF
TRBJ2-2 few TRBV28 . TGTGCCAGCAGTTCAGTCGCCGGGGAGCTGTTTTTT CASSSVAGELFF